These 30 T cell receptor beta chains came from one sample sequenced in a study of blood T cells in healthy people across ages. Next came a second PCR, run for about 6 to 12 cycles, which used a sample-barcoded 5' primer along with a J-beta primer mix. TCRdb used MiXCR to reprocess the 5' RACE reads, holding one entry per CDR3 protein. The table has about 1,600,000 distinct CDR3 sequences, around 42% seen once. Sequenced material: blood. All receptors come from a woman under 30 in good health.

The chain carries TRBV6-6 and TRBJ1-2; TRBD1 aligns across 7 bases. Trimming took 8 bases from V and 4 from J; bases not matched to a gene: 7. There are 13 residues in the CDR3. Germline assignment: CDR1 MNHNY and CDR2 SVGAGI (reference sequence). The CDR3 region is CASGEGAPYGYTF. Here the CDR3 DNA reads TGTGCCAGCGGCGAGGGGGCCCCCTATGGCTACACCTTC.

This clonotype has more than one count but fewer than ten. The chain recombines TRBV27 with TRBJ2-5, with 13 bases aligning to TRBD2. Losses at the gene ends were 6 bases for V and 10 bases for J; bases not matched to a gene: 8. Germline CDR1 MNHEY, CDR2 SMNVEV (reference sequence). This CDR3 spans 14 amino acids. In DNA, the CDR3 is TGTGCCAGCAGGCAGACTAGCGGGGGGCCTCGCCAGTACTTC. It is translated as CASRQTSGGPRQYF.

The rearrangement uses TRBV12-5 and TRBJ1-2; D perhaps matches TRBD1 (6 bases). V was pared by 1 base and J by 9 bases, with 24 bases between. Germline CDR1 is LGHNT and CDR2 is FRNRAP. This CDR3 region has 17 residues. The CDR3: CASGLALEDRLTSRYTF. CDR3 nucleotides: TGTGCTAGTGGTTTGGCCCTGGAGGACAGACTGACATCCCGCTACACCTTC.

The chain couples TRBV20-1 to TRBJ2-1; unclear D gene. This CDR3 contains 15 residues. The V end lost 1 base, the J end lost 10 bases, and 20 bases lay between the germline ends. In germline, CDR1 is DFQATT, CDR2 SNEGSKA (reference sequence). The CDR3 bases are TGCAGTGCTAGAGCGGATGGAGCGAGAGCTGGCGAGCAGTTCTTC. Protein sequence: CSARADGARAGEQFF.

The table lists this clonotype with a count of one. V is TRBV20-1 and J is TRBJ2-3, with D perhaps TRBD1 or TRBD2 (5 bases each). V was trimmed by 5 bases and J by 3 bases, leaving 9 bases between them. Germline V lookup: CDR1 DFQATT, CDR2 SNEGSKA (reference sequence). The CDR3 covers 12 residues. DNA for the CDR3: TGCAGTGCTCTGGGGGAGACAGATACGCAGTATTTT. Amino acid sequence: CSALGETDTQYF.

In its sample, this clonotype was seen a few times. The CDR3 loop is CSARDSPNQPQHF. The CDR3 nucleotides read TGCAGTGCTAGAGATAGCCCTAATCAGCCCCAGCATTTT. The chain uses TRBV20-1 and TRBJ1-5; D remains ambiguous. Between the trimmed V and J ends, which lost 0 bases and 4 bases, there was a span of 7 bases. Germline loops: CDR1 DFQATT, CDR2 SNEGSKA (reference sequence). This CDR3 has 13 residues.

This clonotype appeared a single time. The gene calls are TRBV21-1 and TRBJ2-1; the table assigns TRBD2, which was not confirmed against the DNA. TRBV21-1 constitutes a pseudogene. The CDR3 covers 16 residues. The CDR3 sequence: CASSKVVLADLNEQFF. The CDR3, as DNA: TGTGCCAGCAGCAAAGTGGTACTAGCGGATCTCAATGAGCAGTTCTTC.

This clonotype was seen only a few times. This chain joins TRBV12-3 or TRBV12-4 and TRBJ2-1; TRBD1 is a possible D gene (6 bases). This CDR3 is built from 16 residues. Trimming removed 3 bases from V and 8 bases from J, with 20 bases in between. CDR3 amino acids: CASSLGWDTGEDEQFF. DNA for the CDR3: TGTGCCAGCAGTTTGGGGTGGGACACAGGTGAGGATGAGCAGTTCTTC.

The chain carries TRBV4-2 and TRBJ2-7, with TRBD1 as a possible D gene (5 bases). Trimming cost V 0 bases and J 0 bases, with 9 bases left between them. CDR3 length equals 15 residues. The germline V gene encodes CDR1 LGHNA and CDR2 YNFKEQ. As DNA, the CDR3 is TGTGCCAGCAGCCAAGAACTCGACAGCTCCTACGAGCAGTACTTC. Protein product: CASSQELDSSYEQYF.

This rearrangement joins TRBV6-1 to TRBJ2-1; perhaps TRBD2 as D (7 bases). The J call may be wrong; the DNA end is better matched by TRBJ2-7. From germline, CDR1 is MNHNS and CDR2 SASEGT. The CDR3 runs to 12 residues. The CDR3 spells CASRRGQNEQYF. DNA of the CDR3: TGTGCCAGCAGGCGGGGGCAGAATGAGCAGTACTTC.

CDR3 residues: CSARDRWGDSYNEQFF. As DNA, the CDR3 is TGCAGTGCTAGAGATCGTTGGGGGGACTCCTACAATGAGCAGTTCTTC. The chain is built from TRBV20-1 and TRBJ2-1, with D maybe TRBD2 (6 bases). Trimming took 0 bases from V and 0 from J, leaving 12 bases between them. CDR1 and CDR2 (germline): DFQATT, SNEGSKA (reference sequence). The CDR3 consists of 16 residues.

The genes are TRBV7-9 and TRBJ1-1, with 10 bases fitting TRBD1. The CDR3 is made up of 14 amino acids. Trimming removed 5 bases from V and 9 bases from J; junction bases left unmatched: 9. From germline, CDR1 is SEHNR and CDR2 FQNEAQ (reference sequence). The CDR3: CASSMGTGERKAFF. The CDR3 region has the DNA TGTGCCAGCAGCATGGGGACAGGGGAGAGGAAAGCTTTCTTT.

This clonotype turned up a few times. The CDR3 DNA reads as TGTGCCAGCAGTTTTGGGGGGACTAGCGGGGACAATGAGCAGTTCTTC. Translation gives CASSFGGTSGDNEQFF. The chain is built from TRBV7-2 and TRBJ2-1, with 13 bases fitting TRBD2. V lost 6 bases to trimming and J lost 5 bases; unmatched junction nucleotides: 7. The CDR3 totals 16 residues. The V gene's germline CDR1 is SGHTA and CDR2 FQGNSA.

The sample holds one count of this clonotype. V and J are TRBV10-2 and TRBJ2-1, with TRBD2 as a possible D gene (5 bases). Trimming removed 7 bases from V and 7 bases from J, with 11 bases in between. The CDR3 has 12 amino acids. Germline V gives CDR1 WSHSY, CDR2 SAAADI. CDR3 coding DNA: TGCGCCAGCACGGGGTTGGGGAATGAGCAGTTCTTC. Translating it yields CASTGLGNEQFF.

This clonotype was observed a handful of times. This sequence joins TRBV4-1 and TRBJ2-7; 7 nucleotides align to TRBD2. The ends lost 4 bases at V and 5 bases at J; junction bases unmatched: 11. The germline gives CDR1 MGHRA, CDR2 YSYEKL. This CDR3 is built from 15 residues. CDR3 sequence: CASSPFGGRVHEQYF. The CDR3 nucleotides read TGCGCCAGCAGCCCCTTCGGGGGGAGGGTCCACGAGCAGTACTTC.

In DNA form, the CDR3 reads TGCAGTGCTAAAAAGGCGGGAGGGCCCGGCGAGCAGTACTTC. Translation: CSAKKAGGPGEQYF. The chain combines TRBV20-1 with TRBJ2-5; TRBD2 matches at 9 bases. TRBJ2-7 matches the DNA end more closely, so the J call is doubtful. The CDR3 runs 14 residues. Germline V gene data show CDR1 as DFQATT and CDR2 as SNEGSKA (reference sequence).

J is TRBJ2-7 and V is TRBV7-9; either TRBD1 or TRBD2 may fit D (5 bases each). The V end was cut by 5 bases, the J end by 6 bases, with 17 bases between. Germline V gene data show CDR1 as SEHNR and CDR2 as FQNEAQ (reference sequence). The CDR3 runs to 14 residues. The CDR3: CASSPAGAISEQYF. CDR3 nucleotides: TGTGCCAGCAGCCCCGCCGGGGCTATAAGCGAGCAGTACTTC.

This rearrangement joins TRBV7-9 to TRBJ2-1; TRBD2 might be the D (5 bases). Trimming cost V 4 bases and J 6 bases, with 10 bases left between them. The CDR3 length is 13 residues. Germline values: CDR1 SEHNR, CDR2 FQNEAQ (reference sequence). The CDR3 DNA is TGTGCCAGCAGCTCGAGGGTACTCAATGAGCAGTTCTTC. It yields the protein CASSSRVLNEQFF.

The DNA for the CDR3 is TGCGCCAGCAGCCCGGGGCCAATCGAGCAGTACTTC. This codes for CASSPGPIEQYF. J is TRBJ2-7 and V is TRBV5-1; D may be TRBD1 or TRBD2 (5 bases each). The CDR3 is 12 residues long. V shed 4 bases and J shed 6 bases, with 11 bases lying between them. Germline lookup yields CDR1 SGHRS and CDR2 YFSETQ. The full variable domain, its missing parts supplied by reference TRBV5-1 and TRBJ2-7, is KAGVTQTPRYLIKTRGQQVTLSCSPISGHRSVSWYQQTPGQGLQFLFEYFSETQRNKGNFPGRFSGRQFSNSRSEMNVSTLELGDSALYLCASSPGPIEQYFGPGTRLTVT.

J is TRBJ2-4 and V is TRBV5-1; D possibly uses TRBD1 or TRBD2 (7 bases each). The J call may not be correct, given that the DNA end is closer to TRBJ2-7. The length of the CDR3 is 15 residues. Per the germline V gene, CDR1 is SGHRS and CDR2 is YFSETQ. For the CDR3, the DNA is TGCGCCAGCAGCCCGGGGGGACAGAGGACTGTCGAGCAGTACTTC. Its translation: CASSPGGQRTVEQYF.

For the CDR3, the DNA is TGTGCCAGCAGTTACTCTGGACTCGTCCCAGATACGCAGTATTTT. It translates to CASSYSGLVPDTQYF. The genes are TRBV6-5 and TRBJ2-3; D might be TRBD2 (5 bases). The germline V gene has CDR1 MNHEY and CDR2 SVGAGI. There are 15 residues in the CDR3. V was shortened by 0 bases and J by 4 bases, with 11 bases between the two germline ends.

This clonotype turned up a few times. CDR3 coding DNA: TGTGCCAGCAGAGGGGGCTCCTACAATGAGCAGTACTTC. It encodes CASRGGSYNEQYF. The V call is TRBV12-3 or TRBV12-4, the J call TRBJ2-1; TRBD1 aligns across 7 bases. The last part of the DNA fits TRBJ2-7 better; the J call may be wrong. This CDR3 is built from 13 residues.

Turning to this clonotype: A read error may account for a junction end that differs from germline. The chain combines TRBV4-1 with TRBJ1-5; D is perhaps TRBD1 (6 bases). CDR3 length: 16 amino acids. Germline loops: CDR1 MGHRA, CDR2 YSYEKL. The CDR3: CAGSQDWNRVDQPQHF. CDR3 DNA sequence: TGCGCCGGCAGCCAAGATTGGAACAGGGTCGATCAGCCCCAGCATTTT.

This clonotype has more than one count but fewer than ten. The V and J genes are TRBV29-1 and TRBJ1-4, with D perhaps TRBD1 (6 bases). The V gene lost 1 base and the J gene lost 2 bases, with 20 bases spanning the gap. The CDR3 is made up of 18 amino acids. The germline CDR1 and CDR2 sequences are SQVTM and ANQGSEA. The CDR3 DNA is TGCAGCGTTGAAGCCGCTTGGGGGCCATTAGGGACTAATGAAAAACTGTTTTTT. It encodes CSVEAAWGPLGTNEKLFF.

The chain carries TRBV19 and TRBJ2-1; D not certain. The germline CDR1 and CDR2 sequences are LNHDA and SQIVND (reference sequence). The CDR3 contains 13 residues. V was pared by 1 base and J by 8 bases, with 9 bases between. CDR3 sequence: CASSIAMWDEQFF. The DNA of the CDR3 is TGTGCCAGTAGTATAGCTATGTGGGATGAGCAGTTCTTC.

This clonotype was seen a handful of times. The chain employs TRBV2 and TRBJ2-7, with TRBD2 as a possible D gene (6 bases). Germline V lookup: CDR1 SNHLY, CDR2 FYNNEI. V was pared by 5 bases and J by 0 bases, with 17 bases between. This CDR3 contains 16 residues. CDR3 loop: CASSHTGEVLSYEQYF. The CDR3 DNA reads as TGTGCCAGCAGTCATACGGGGGAGGTACTCTCCTACGAGCAGTACTTC.

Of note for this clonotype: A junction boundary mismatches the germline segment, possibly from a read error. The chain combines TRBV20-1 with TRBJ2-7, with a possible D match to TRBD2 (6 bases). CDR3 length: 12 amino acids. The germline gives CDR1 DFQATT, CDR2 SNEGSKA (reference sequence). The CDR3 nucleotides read TGCAGTGCTAGGGCTAGCGCCTATGAGCAGTACTTC. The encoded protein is CSARASAYEQYF.

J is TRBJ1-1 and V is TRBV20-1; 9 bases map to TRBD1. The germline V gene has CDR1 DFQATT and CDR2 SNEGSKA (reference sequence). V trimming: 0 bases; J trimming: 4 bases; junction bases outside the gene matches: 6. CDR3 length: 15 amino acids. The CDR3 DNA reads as TGCAGTGCTAGAGACCCCGAGACAGGGGGCACTGAAGCTTTCTTT. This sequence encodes CSARDPETGGTEAFF.

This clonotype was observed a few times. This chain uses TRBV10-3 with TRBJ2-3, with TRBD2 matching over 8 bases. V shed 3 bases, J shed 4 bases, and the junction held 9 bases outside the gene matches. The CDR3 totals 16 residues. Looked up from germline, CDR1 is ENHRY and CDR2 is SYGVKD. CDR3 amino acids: CAISEGDEREPDTQYF. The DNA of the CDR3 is TGTGCCATCAGTGAAGGCGACGAGCGGGAGCCAGATACGCAGTATTTT.

CDR3 nucleotides: TGCAGTATTATCGCCGGGACTAGCGGGCCCAAGTGGTCCTACGAGCAGTACTTC. Its protein is CSIIAGTSGPKWSYEQYF. The chain is built from TRBV20-1 and TRBJ2-7; 12 positions agree with TRBD2. Germline trimming cut 8 bases from V and 1 base from J; bases unmatched to any gene: 18. CDR1 is DFQATT, CDR2 SNEGSKA, per germline (reference sequence). The CDR3 is made up of 18 amino acids.